Below are 10 T cell receptor beta chains sequenced from a single sample in a study of cytomegalovirus exposure and HLA in healthy donors. Vbeta (60) and Jbeta (13) primers were used in the PCR. TCRdb keeps only in-frame clones here, not all; method: immunoSEQ multiplex PCR. The table has roughly 160,000 clones, 70% to 85% seen once; the top ten hold approximately 4.5%. The specimen was PBMCs. These receptors originate from a middle-aged man in good health and CMV-seronegative.

This clone was detected a few times. V and J are TRBV5-4 and TRBJ2-1, with 7 bases fitting TRBD2. V lost 3 bases, J lost 2 bases, and 8 bases stayed unmatched. Germline loops: CDR1 SGHNT, CDR2 YYREEE (reference sequence). This CDR3 is built from 16 residues. DNA for the CDR3: TGTGCCAGCAGCTCTATGGGGGGGGTGGCCTACAATGAGCAGTTCTTC. It translates to CASSSMGGVAYNEQFF.

V gene TRBV30 combines with J gene TRBJ1-2, with 8 nucleotides matching TRBD1. The V gene end was trimmed by 5 bases and the J gene end by 4 bases; junction bases not matched to a gene: 3. The length of the CDR3 is 12 residues. The germline CDR1 and CDR2 sequences are GTSNPN and SVGIG (reference sequence). CDR3 region: CAWGGQGYGYTF. In nucleotides, the CDR3 is TGTGCCTGGGGCGGACAGGGCTATGGCTACACCTTC.

V usage is TRBV10-3 and J usage is TRBJ1-5; 7 nucleotides match TRBD1. This CDR3 contains 14 residues. Germline values: CDR1 ENHRY, CDR2 SYGVKD. V shed 3 bases, J shed 7 bases, and the junction held 6 bases outside the gene matches. CDR3 coding DNA: TGTGCCATCAGTGATCAAACAGGGGTACAGCCCCAGCATTTT. Protein sequence: CAISDQTGVQPQHF.

The gene calls are TRBV4-1 and TRBJ2-7, with 11 bases aligning to TRBD2. CDR3 length: 15 residues. From germline, CDR1 is MGHRA and CDR2 YSYEKL. V shed 1 base and J 3 bases; nucleotides not matched to a gene: 2. The chain's CDR3 is CASSQGTSGYYEQYF. The CDR3 region has the DNA TGCGCCAGCAGCCAAGGGACTAGCGGGTACTACGAGCAGTACTTC.

V gene TRBV28 combines with J gene TRBJ2-5, with 9 bases fitting TRBD1. Germline CDR1 reads MDHEN; CDR2 reads SYDVKM. Germline trimming cut 5 bases from V and 6 bases from J; bases unmatched to any gene: 10. The CDR3 covers 15 residues. The CDR3 DNA sequence: TGTGCCAGCAGTCCCGGGACAGGGAGTAGGAAGACCCAGTACTTC. Protein product: CASSPGTGSRKTQYF.

This clone was recorded only once. The gene calls are TRBV7-9 and TRBJ2-7, with D possibly being TRBD2 (5 bases). V was cut by 5 bases and J by 10 bases, with 15 bases left in between. Per the germline V gene, CDR1 is SEHNR and CDR2 is FQNEAQ (reference sequence). The CDR3 is made up of 12 amino acids. The CDR3 protein is CASSQPRGAQYF. CDR3 DNA sequence: TGTGCCAGCAGCCAGCCTCGGGGTGCCCAGTACTTC.

This clone was found a few times. The CDR3 DNA reads TGTGCCAGCAGCCCCCGTGACAGGCTTGGCGCAACTAATGAAAAACTGTTTTTT. Protein: CASSPRDRLGATNEKLFF. The rearrangement uses TRBV9 and TRBJ1-4, with D maybe TRBD1 (6 bases). The V gene lost 4 bases and the J gene lost 0 bases, with 19 bases spanning the gap. The CDR3 is 18 residues long. In germline, CDR1 is SGDLS, CDR2 YYNGEE.

This clone was recorded a few times. J is TRBJ2-7 and V is TRBV2, with TRBD1 matching over 11 bases. V shed 6 bases and J 9 bases; nucleotides not matched to a gene: 13. Germline CDR1 and CDR2: SNHLY and FYNNEI. This CDR3 has 15 residues. The CDR3 DNA is TGTGCCAGCAGCCCCGCCTCCGGACAGGGGGCACCGCAGTACTTC. Amino acid sequence: CASSPASGQGAPQYF. Looking up the rest from reference TRBV2 and TRBJ2-7 gives the full variable domain: EPEVTQTPSHQVTQMGQEVILRCVPISNHLYFYWYRQILGQKVEFLVSFYNNEISEKSEIFDDQFSVERPDGSNFTLKIRSTKLEDSAMYFCASSPASGQGAPQYFGPGTRLTVT.

This chain uses TRBV11-3 with TRBJ2-1; D gene ambiguous. Trimming took 1 base from V and 5 from J, leaving 6 bases between them. The germline V gene encodes CDR1 SGHNT and CDR2 YENEEA. The CDR3 runs to 13 residues. CDR3 sequence: CASSLALDNEQFF. The CDR3 nucleotides are TGTGCCAGCAGCTTAGCTTTAGACAATGAGCAGTTCTTC.

CDR3 bases: TGCGCCAGCAGCCAAGGCCCAACTCCTCAGGGTCGCGAGCAGTACTTC. This encodes CASSQGPTPQGREQYF. The chain combines TRBV4-1 with TRBJ2-7; the D gene is possibly TRBD1 (5 bases). Trimming took off 1 base at V and 6 bases at J, with 19 bases between the two ends. Germline V lookup: CDR1 MGHRA, CDR2 YSYEKL. The CDR3 length is 16 residues.